These 29 T cell receptor beta chains share one sample of origin, sequenced in a study of cytomegalovirus exposure and HLA in healthy donors. PCR employed 60 Vbeta and 13 Jbeta primers. Clones were sequenced by immunoSEQ multiplex PCR, and TCRdb holds only the in-frame ones, with some missing. The table lists some 190,000 clones, around three quarters of them singletons. Sample: PBMCs. These receptors were obtained from a woman under 40 in good health and CMV-seropositive.

The J gene is TRBJ2-7, the V gene TRBV7-2, with 8 bases that match TRBD2. V dropped 2 bases and J dropped 3; count of bases not matched to a gene: 0. CDR3 length equals 13 residues. The germline V gene has CDR1 SGHTA and CDR2 FQGNSA. For the CDR3, the DNA is TGTGCCAGCAGCTTAACTAGCGGCTACGAGCAGTACTTC. It translates to CASSLTSGYEQYF. Together with reference TRBV7-2 and TRBJ2-7, the CDR3 gives the full variable domain: GAGVSQSPSNKVTEKGKDVELRCDPISGHTALYWYRQSLGQGLEFLIYFQGNSAPDKSGLPSDRFSAERTGGSVSTLTIQRTQQEDSAVYLCASSLTSGYEQYFGPGTRLTVT.

V usage is TRBV4-1 and J usage is TRBJ2-2, with D perhaps TRBD1 (5 bases). From germline, CDR1 is MGHRA and CDR2 YSYEKL. This CDR3 comprises 13 residues. The V end was cut by 2 bases, the J end by 6 bases, with 7 bases between. The CDR3 DNA reads as TGCGCCAGCAGCCAAATAGGGGCCGGGGAGCTGTTTTTT. This codes for CASSQIGAGELFF.

The chain employs TRBV28 and TRBJ2-3; 7 nucleotides align to TRBD1. The V and J ends lost 6 bases and 6 bases, in that order; junction bases with no gene match: 6. There are 13 residues in the CDR3. CDR1 is MDHEN, CDR2 SYDVKM, per germline. The CDR3 loop is CASRTGVRDTQYF. The CDR3 DNA is TGTGCCAGCAGAACAGGGGTGCGTGATACGCAGTATTTT.

The CDR3 DNA sequence: TGTGCCAGCAGTGACTCGATACGACGGGGGACCTCTTCTAGCACAGATACGCAGTATTTT. This codes for CASSDSIRRGTSSSTDTQYF. The gene calls are TRBV6-4 and TRBJ2-3; maybe TRBD2 (6 bases). CDR1 MRHNA and CDR2 SNTAGT come from the germline V gene. Trimming stripped 0 bases from V and 0 bases from J, with 22 bases between. CDR3 length equals 20 residues.

In regard to this clone: The junction shows a germline mismatch at one end, possibly a read error. The chain links TRBV6-4 to TRBJ2-2; D is perhaps TRBD1 (6 bases). The CDR3 has 15 amino acids. Germline CDR1 is MRHNA and CDR2 is SNTAGT. The CDR3 sequence is CAGSEGTQNTGELFF. CDR3 DNA sequence: TGTGCCGGCAGTGAGGGGACACAGAACACCGGGGAGCTGTTTTTT.

This clone was picked up a small number of times. This chain joins TRBV7-9 and TRBJ2-1; 9 nucleotides match TRBD2. This CDR3 comprises 15 residues. Germline-derived CDR1 and CDR2 are SEHNR and FQNEAQ (reference sequence). J gave up 9 bases and V 3 bases, and 9 bases lay outside the gene matches. CDR3 region: CASSLTAGGRSEQFF. DNA of the CDR3: TGTGCCAGCAGCTTGACAGCGGGGGGTAGGTCTGAGCAGTTCTTC.

V usage is TRBV5-4 and J usage is TRBJ2-1, with 10 bases lining up with TRBD2. Trimming cost V 4 bases and J 10 bases; bases outside gene matches: 23. The CDR3 consists of 19 residues. The germline gives CDR1 SGHNT, CDR2 YYREEE (reference sequence). DNA of the CDR3: TGTGCCAGCAGCCCCACAATATCCGTTCTAGCGGGAGAGCGCAGCGAGCAGTTCTTC. Its protein product is CASSPTISVLAGERSEQFF.

The chain has TRBV5-4 and TRBJ1-6; D not certain. Trimming took 2 bases from V and 8 from J, leaving 11 bases between them. Germline assignment: CDR1 SGHNT and CDR2 YYREEE (reference sequence). This CDR3 has 14 amino acids. CDR3 nucleotides: TGTGCCAGCAGCTTCAATGAGCTAGATTCACCCCTCCACTTT. This translates into CASSFNELDSPLHF.

V and J are TRBV11-3 and TRBJ2-7; D may be TRBD1 (6 bases). Germline V gene sequence: CDR1 SGHNT, CDR2 YENEEA. The germline V and J ends were trimmed by 1 base and 2 bases, with 12 bases remaining between them. This CDR3 has 15 amino acids. DNA for the CDR3: TGTGCCAGCAGCTTAGCCGGGACATTCGCCTACGAGCAGTACTTC. It encodes CASSLAGTFAYEQYF. Drawing the rest from reference TRBV11-3 and TRBJ2-7, the complete variable domain is EAGVVQSPRYKIIEKKQPVAFWCNPISGHNTLYWYLQNLGQGPELLIRYENEEAVDDSQLPKDRFSAERLKGVDSTLKIQPAELGDSAVYLCASSLAGTFAYEQYFGPGTRLTVT.

The CDR3 DNA follows: TGCGCCAGCAGCTTGGAGACAGGCTCCTACGAGCAGTACTTC. Its translation is CASSLETGSYEQYF. This chain links TRBV5-1 with TRBJ2-7; D possibly corresponds to TRBD1 (6 bases). The CDR3 consists of 14 residues. In germline, CDR1 is SGHRS, CDR2 YFSETQ. The V and J ends lost 0 bases and 0 bases respectively, with 7 bases between them.

This clone was picked up a small number of times. The chain carries TRBV2 and TRBJ1-4; TRBD1 agrees at 7 bases. The V and J ends lost 6 bases and 1 base, in that order; junction bases with no gene match: 2. The CDR3 totals 14 residues. CDR1 is SNHLY, CDR2 FYNNEI, per germline. The CDR3 spells CASRGDRTNEKLFF. The CDR3 DNA follows: TGTGCCAGCAGAGGGGACAGAACTAATGAAAAACTGTTTTTT.

The rearrangement links TRBV6-1 to TRBJ1-2; D is uncertain. The CDR3 runs to 15 residues. Germline loops: CDR1 MNHNS, CDR2 SASEGT. V was clipped by 0 bases and J by 6 bases, with 14 bases between them. CDR3 in DNA: TGTGCCAGCAGTGAAGCCCCGGGAGGGTGGGATGGCTACACCTTC. Translating it yields CASSEAPGGWDGYTF.

J is TRBJ2-5 and V is TRBV5-1; weak D call: TRBD1 (6 bases). This CDR3 comprises 17 residues. Germline V gene sequence: CDR1 SGHRS, CDR2 YFSETQ. Deletions cut 5 bases from V and 1 base from J, with 21 bases between. CDR3 in DNA: TGCGCCAGCAGTCCTTTTCCCAGGGGTTCACTCCAAGAGACCCAGTACTTC. Its translation is CASSPFPRGSLQETQYF.

The chain carries TRBV7-9 and TRBJ1-3, with 8 bases that match TRBD1. The CDR3 spans 15 residues. Germline lookup yields CDR1 SEHNR and CDR2 FQNEAQ (reference sequence). Trimming removed 2 bases from V and 1 base from J; junction bases left unmatched: 1. This CDR3 is CASSLTGGSGNTIYF. The CDR3 DNA reads TGTGCCAGCAGCTTAACAGGGGGATCTGGAAACACCATATATTTT. Complete variable domain (other parts from reference TRBV7-9 and TRBJ1-3): DTGVSQNPRHKITKRGQNVTFRCDPISEHNRLYWYRQTLGQGPEFLTYFQNEAQLEKSRLLSDRFSAERPKGSFSTLEIQRTEQGDSAMYLCASSLTGGSGNTIYFGEGSWLTVV.

This clone was detected only once. The chain recombines TRBV4-3 with TRBJ1-5; TRBD1 agrees at 7 bases. With 4 bases clipped from V and 7 bases from J, the junction kept 10 bases outside the gene matches. CDR1 and CDR2 (germline): LGHNA, YSLEER. The CDR3 is made up of 15 amino acids. CDR3 loop: CASSRNRGLGQPQHF. CDR3 nucleotides: TGCGCCAGCAGCCGGAATAGGGGGCTTGGGCAGCCCCAGCATTTT.

The chain uses TRBV7-7 and TRBJ2-5, with D unclear. Germline V gives CDR1 SSHAT, CDR2 FNYEAQ (reference sequence). There are 10 residues in the CDR3. CDR3 protein: CALGGETQYF. CDR3 bases: TGTGCTCTCGGTGGAGAGACCCAGTACTTC.

This chain uses TRBV5-4 with TRBJ1-2, with a tentative D call TRBD1 (6 bases). Germline V gene sequence: CDR1 SGHNT, CDR2 YYREEE (reference sequence). V gave up 4 bases and J gave up 7 bases, with 20 bases separating them. There are 15 residues in the CDR3. The CDR3 loop reads CASSGGSGGPGGYTF. CDR3 bases: TGTGCCAGCAGCGGAGGTAGCGGGGGGCCGGGTGGCTACACCTTC.

The chain carries TRBV7-9 and TRBJ1-2, with a possible D match to TRBD1 (5 bases). This CDR3 contains 15 residues. Germline values: CDR1 SEHNR, CDR2 FQNEAQ (reference sequence). V gave up 1 base and J gave up 2 bases, with 11 bases separating them. The CDR3 here is CASSLVGGINYGYTF. CDR3 in DNA: TGTGCCAGCAGCTTAGTTGGGGGGATCAACTATGGCTACACCTTC.

The chain uses TRBV27 and TRBJ1-4, with 8 bases matching TRBD1. The CDR3 extends over 18 amino acids. Germline trimming cut 3 bases from V and 5 bases from J; bases unmatched to any gene: 14. Per the germline V gene, CDR1 is MNHEY and CDR2 is SMNVEV (reference sequence). CDR3 in DNA: TGTGCCAGCAGTTTCTCCGGACAGGGCCACATCCCGAATGAAAAACTGTTTTTT. Translating gives CASSFSGQGHIPNEKLFF. Full variable domain (remainder filled in from reference TRBV27 and TRBJ1-4): EAQVTQNPRYLITVTGKKLTVTCSQNMNHEYMSWYRQDPGLGLRQIYYSMNVEVTDKGDVPEGYKVSRKEKRNFPLILESPSPNQTSLYFCASSFSGQGHIPNEKLFFGSGTQLSVL.

J is TRBJ2-7 and V is TRBV5-1, with 12 nucleotides matching TRBD2. The V segment lost 4 bases and the J segment 0 bases; nucleotides outside the gene matches: 11. Germline CDR1 and CDR2: SGHRS and YFSETQ. The CDR3 has 18 amino acids. As DNA, the CDR3 is TGCGCCAGCAGCCTGCAGACTAGCGGGGGTTCCGACTCCTACGAGCAGTACTTC. Its protein product is CASSLQTSGGSDSYEQYF.

V is TRBV9 and J is TRBJ2-3; 9 positions agree with TRBD2. The V gene end was trimmed by 4 bases and the J gene end by 2 bases; junction bases not matched to a gene: 8. CDR1 and CDR2 (germline): SGDLS, YYNGEE. The length of the CDR3 is 16 residues. The CDR3 protein is CASSLNSGRSTDTQYF. DNA of the CDR3: TGTGCCAGCAGCTTAAATAGCGGGAGATCCACAGATACGCAGTATTTT.

The chain couples TRBV7-8 to TRBJ2-1; weak D call: TRBD1 (6 bases). Germline V gene data show CDR1 as SGHVS and CDR2 as FQNEAQ. This CDR3 region has 16 residues. Trimming left V 3 bases short and J 0 bases short, with 12 bases between. In DNA, the CDR3 is TGTGCCAGCAGCTTTGGACAGTCCTACTCCTACAATGAGCAGTTCTTC. Protein: CASSFGQSYSYNEQFF.

This chain links TRBV4-3 with TRBJ2-7, with 9 bases matching TRBD2. The CDR3 runs 16 residues. V lost 0 bases, J lost 7 bases, and 10 bases stayed unmatched. The germline gives CDR1 LGHNA, CDR2 YSLEER. CDR3 sequence: CASSQELREGRGEQYF. CDR3 nucleotides: TGCGCCAGCAGCCAAGAATTGCGGGAGGGCCGTGGTGAGCAGTACTTC.

V is TRBV4-1 and J is TRBJ2-3, with 7 bases identical to TRBD2. The germline gives CDR1 MGHRA, CDR2 YSYEKL. CDR3 size: 18 residues. V was pared by 4 bases and J by 1 base, with 14 bases of the junction left unmatched. The CDR3 DNA follows: TGCGCCAGCAGCCGATCGGCTAGCGGACCTTCGGGCACAGATACGCAGTATTTT. It specifies CASSRSASGPSGTDTQYF.

The V gene is TRBV4-1, the J gene TRBJ1-4, with D possibly matching TRBD1 (5 bases). This CDR3 spans 17 amino acids. V shed 0 bases and J shed 6 bases, with 17 bases lying between them. Germline assignment: CDR1 MGHRA and CDR2 YSYEKL. The CDR3: CASSQDQVLGTDEKLFF. The CDR3 DNA reads TGCGCCAGCAGCCAAGATCAGGTATTAGGGACTGATGAAAAACTGTTTTTT.

This clone showed up just a few times. This rearrangement joins TRBV4-2 to TRBJ2-1; perhaps TRBD2 as D (6 bases). The CDR3 loop spans 14 amino acids. Trimming shortened V by 5 bases and J by 9 bases, and 17 bases separated the two germline ends. CDR1 LGHNA and CDR2 YNFKEQ come from the germline V gene. The CDR3 sequence is CASSTPRLDGEQFF. In nucleotides, the CDR3 is TGTGCCAGCAGCACTCCTCGACTAGACGGTGAGCAGTTCTTC.

This clone appeared a single time. The chain joins TRBV9 to TRBJ2-2, with 8 nucleotides matching TRBD2. This CDR3 is 22 amino acids long. V lost 0 bases, J lost 5 bases, and 24 bases stayed unmatched. Germline V gene data show CDR1 as SGDLS and CDR2 as YYNGEE. The CDR3 reads CASSVEGTTREVLAGMTGELFF. The CDR3 nucleotides are TGTGCCAGCAGCGTAGAGGGAACGACCCGGGAGGTCCTAGCGGGTATGACCGGGGAGCTGTTTTTT.

This rearrangement joins TRBV10-3 to TRBJ2-4, with D tentatively TRBD2 (6 bases). This CDR3 has 17 residues. Germline CDR1 and CDR2: ENHRY and SYGVKD. Trimming stripped 2 bases from V and 2 bases from J, with 16 bases between. DNA of the CDR3: TGTGCCATCAGTGAGCCTGGAGGGTTCTCTACCAAAAACATTCAGTACTTC. Its translation is CAISEPGGFSTKNIQYF.

The chain recombines TRBV27 with TRBJ2-1; TRBD2 matches at 8 bases. The CDR3 is made up of 12 amino acids. Germline CDR1 MNHEY, CDR2 SMNVEV (reference sequence). With 5 bases clipped from V and 9 bases from J, the junction kept 3 bases outside the gene matches. The CDR3 loop reads CASSPGGGEQFF. CDR3 nucleotide sequence: TGTGCCAGCAGTCCGGGGGGGGGTGAGCAGTTCTTC.